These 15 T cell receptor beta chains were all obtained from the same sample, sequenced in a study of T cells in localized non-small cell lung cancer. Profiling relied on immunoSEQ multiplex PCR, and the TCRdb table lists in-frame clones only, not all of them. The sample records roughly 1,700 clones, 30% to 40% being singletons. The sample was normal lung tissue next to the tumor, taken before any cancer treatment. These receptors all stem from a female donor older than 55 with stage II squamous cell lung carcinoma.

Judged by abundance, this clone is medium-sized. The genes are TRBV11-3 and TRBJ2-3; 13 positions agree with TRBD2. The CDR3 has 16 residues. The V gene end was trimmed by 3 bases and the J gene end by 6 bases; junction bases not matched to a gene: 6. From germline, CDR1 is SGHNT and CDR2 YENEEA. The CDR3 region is CASSLELAGGRDTQYF. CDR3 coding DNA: TGTGCCAGCAGCTTGGAACTAGCGGGGGGGCGGGATACGCAGTATTTT.

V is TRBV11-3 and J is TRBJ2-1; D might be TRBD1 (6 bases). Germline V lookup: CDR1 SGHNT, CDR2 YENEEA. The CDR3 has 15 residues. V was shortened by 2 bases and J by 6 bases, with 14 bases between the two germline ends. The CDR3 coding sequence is TGTGCCAGCAGCTTACGCCACAGGGAGTCCAATGAGCAGTTCTTC. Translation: CASSLRHRESNEQFF.

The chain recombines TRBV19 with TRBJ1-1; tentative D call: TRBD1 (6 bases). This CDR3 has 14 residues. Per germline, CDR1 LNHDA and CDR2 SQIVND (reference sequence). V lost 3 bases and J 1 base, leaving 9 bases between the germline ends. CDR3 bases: TGTGCCAGTAGTATGGACAGCGCGAACACTGAAGCTTTCTTT. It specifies CASSMDSANTEAFF.

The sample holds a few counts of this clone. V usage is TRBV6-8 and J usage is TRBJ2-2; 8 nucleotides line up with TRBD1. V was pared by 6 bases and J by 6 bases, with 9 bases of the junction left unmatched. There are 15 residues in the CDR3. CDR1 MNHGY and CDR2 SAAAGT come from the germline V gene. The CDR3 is CASRSPAGGSGELFF. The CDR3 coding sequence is TGTGCCAGCAGGAGCCCGGCAGGGGGCTCCGGGGAGCTGTTTTTT.

DNA for the CDR3: TGCAGCGTCGGGGACGGCTACAATGAGCAGTTCTTC. The encoded protein is CSVGDGYNEQFF. V usage is TRBV29-1 and J usage is TRBJ2-1; D tentatively reads TRBD1 or TRBD2 (5 bases each). The germline V and J ends were trimmed by 6 bases and 3 bases, with 9 bases remaining between them. Germline CDR1 is SQVTM and CDR2 is ANQGSEA. The CDR3 is made up of 12 amino acids.

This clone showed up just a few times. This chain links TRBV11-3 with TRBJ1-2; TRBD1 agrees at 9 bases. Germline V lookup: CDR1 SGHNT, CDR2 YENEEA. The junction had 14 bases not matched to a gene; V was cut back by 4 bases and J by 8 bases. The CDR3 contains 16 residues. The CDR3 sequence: CASSSLFPGTGQGYTF. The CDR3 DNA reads TGTGCCAGCAGCTCACTGTTTCCCGGGACAGGGCAGGGCTACACCTTC.

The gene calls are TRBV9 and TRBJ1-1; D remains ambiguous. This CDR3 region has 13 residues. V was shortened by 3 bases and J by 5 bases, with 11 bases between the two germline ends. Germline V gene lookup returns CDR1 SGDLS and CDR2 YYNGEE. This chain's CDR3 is CASSGRRQTEAFF. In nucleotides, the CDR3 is TGTGCCAGCAGCGGACGACGGCAAACTGAAGCTTTCTTT.

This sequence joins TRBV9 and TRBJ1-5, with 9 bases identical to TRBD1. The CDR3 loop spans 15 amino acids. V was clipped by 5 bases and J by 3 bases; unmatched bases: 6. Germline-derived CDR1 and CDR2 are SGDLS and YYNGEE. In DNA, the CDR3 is TGTGCCAGCAGAATCGGGACAGGGAACAATCAGCCCCAGCATTTT. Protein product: CASRIGTGNNQPQHF.

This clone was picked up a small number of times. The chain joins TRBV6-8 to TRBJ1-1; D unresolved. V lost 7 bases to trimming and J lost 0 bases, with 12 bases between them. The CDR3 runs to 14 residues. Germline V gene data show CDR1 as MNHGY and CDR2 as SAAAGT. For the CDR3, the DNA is TGTGCCAGCAAACAACCCAATATGAACACTGAAGCTTTCTTT. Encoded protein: CASKQPNMNTEAFF.

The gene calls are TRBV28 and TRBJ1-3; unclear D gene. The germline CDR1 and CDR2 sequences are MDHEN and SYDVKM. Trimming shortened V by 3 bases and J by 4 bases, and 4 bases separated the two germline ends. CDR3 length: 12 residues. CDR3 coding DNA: TGTGCCAGCAGTTTGACAGGAAACACCATATATTTT. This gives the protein CASSLTGNTIYF.

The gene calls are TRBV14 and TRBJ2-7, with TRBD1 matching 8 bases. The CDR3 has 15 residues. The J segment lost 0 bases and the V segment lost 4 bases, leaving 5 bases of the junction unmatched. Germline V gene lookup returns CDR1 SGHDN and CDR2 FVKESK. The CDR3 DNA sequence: TGTGCCAGCAGCCGTCGACAGGGGAGCTCCTACGAGCAGTACTTC. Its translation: CASSRRQGSSYEQYF.

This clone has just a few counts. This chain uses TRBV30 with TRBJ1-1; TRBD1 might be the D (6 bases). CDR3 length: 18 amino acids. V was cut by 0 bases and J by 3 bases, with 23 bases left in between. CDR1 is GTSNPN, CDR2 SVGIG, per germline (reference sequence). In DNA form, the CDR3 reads TGTGCCTGGAGTGTACAGAGGGGGGTATCCTTGCGCCACACTGAAGCTTTCTTT. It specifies CAWSVQRGVSLRHTEAFF.

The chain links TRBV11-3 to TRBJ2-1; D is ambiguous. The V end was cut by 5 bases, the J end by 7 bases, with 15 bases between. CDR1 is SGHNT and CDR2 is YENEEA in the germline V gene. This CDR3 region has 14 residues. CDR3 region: CASSKHRSWNEQFF. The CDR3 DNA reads TGTGCCAGCAGCAAGCATCGCAGCTGGAATGAGCAGTTCTTC.

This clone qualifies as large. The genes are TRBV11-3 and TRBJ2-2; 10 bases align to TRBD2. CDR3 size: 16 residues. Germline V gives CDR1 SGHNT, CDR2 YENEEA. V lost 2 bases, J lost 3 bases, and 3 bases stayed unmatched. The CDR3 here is CASSLLAGADTGELFF. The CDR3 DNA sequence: TGTGCCAGCAGCTTACTAGCGGGGGCCGACACCGGGGAGCTGTTTTTT.

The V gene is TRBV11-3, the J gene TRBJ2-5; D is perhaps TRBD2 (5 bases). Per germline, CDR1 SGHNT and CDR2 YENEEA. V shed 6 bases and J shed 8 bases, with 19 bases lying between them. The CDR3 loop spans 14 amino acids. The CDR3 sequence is CASSPTTGKGTQYF. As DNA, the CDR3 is TGTGCCAGCAGTCCAACGACGGGGAAGGGAACCCAGTACTTC.